This entry lists 8 T cell receptor beta chains sequenced from one sample in a study of blood T cell repertoires in COVID-19. Here immunoSEQ multiplex PCR was the method, and the copy in TCRdb shows in-frame clones only, minus some. The sample has about 170,000 clones, 80% to 85% seen once; the top ten hold about 14%. The source material was peripheral blood. The receptors shown here come from a woman aged 70-85 years with COVID-19, enrolled during active disease.

The J gene is TRBJ1-5, the V gene TRBV10-3; D is unclear. This CDR3 spans 14 amino acids. Trimming pared 0 bases from V and 7 bases from J, leaving 10 bases between. Germline CDR1 is ENHRY and CDR2 is SYGVKD. The CDR3 DNA follows: TGTGCCATCAGTGAGTCGCGTTCAGGACAGCCCCAGCATTTT. Translation: CAISESRSGQPQHF.

This clone has only a few counts. V gene TRBV11-2 combines with J gene TRBJ2-4; D perhaps matches TRBD1 (5 bases). V was cut by 0 bases and J by 13 bases, with 13 bases left in between. This CDR3 comprises 13 residues. Germline V gene sequence: CDR1 SGHAT, CDR2 FQNNGV. CDR3 bases: TGTGCCAGCAGCTTAGATACTAAGGGGCCCCAGTACTTC. Translation: CASSLDTKGPQYF.

V usage is TRBV9 and J usage is TRBJ2-7; D ambiguous. The V end was cut by 0 bases, the J end by 5 bases, with 12 bases between. Germline CDR1 is SGDLS and CDR2 is YYNGEE. CDR3 length: 14 amino acids. This CDR3 is CASSVAGLPNEQYF. The CDR3 DNA sequence: TGTGCCAGCAGCGTAGCAGGTCTCCCCAACGAGCAGTACTTC.

The chain links TRBV21-1 to TRBJ1-6; the DNA was not compared with TRBD1, the D call given in the table. TRBV21-1 is classified as a pseudogene. The CDR3 is made up of 8 amino acids. DNA of the CDR3: TGTGCCAGCAGACGTCAGTTCTTT. It specifies CASRRQFF.

The genes are TRBV7-2 and TRBJ1-5; D ambiguous. V was trimmed by 0 bases and J by 7 bases, leaving 13 bases between them. Germline CDR1 reads SGHTA; CDR2 reads FQGNSA. This CDR3 spans 15 amino acids. The CDR3 region is CASSLAAGFRQPQHF. In DNA form, the CDR3 reads TGTGCCAGCAGCTTAGCTGCGGGGTTCCGGCAGCCCCAGCATTTT.

V and J are TRBV28 and TRBJ2-5; 10 bases line up with TRBD1. J lost 1 base, V lost 5 bases, and 4 bases had no gene match. Germline V gene lookup returns CDR1 MDHEN and CDR2 SYDVKM. This CDR3 contains 15 residues. CDR3 residues: CASSTRTGGQETQYF. The CDR3 DNA reads TGTGCCAGCAGTACCAGGACAGGGGGCCAAGAGACCCAGTACTTC. The full variable domain, completed using reference TRBV28 and TRBJ2-5, is DVKVTQSSRYLVKRTGEKVFLECVQDMDHENMFWYRQDPGLGLRLIYFSYDVKMKEKGDIPEGYSVSREKKERFSLILESASTNQTSMYLCASSTRTGGQETQYFGPGTRLLVL.

The chain employs TRBV7-9 and TRBJ2-2; 10 bases map to TRBD2. From germline, CDR1 is SEHNR and CDR2 FQNEAQ (reference sequence). The CDR3 loop spans 16 amino acids. V gave up 2 bases and J gave up 6 bases; unmatched junction bases: 6. CDR3 DNA: TGTGCCAGCAGCTTAAGGCCTAGCGGGAGTGCCGGGGAGCTGTTTTTT. It specifies CASSLRPSGSAGELFF. The full variable domain, its missing parts supplied by reference TRBV7-9 and TRBJ2-2, is DTGVSQNPRHKITKRGQNVTFRCDPISEHNRLYWYRQTLGQGPEFLTYFQNEAQLEKSRLLSDRFSAERPKGSFSTLEIQRTEQGDSAMYLCASSLRPSGSAGELFFGEGSRLTVL.

The genes are TRBV24-1 and TRBJ2-5; a weak D match, TRBD2 (6 bases). The germline gives CDR1 KGHDR, CDR2 SFDVKD. The V and J ends lost 6 bases and 5 bases respectively, with 9 bases between them. This CDR3 is built from 12 residues. CDR3 protein: CATSRGMETQYF. The CDR3 bases are TGTGCCACCAGTCGCGGGATGGAGACCCAGTACTTC.